This T cell receptor beta chain was sequenced in a study of blood T cell repertoires in COVID-19. Study overall: Acute-phase and convalescent COVID-19 samples originated in the United States, Italy and Spain. PBMCs, B-cell-depleted T cells, or T cells provided the cDNA or gDNA that made up the material.

Germline CDR1 is LNHDA and CDR2 is SQIVND (reference sequence). V lost 5 bases and J 1 base, leaving 6 bases between the germline ends. CDR3 size: 14 residues. As processed by the authors: Cell counts per sample came from amplifying reference gene primers. The protocol was immunoSEQ multiplex PCR, while the TCRdb copy is restricted to in-frame clones and leaves out a portion. That table supplies the V and J calls and clone size; D and trimming were determined from the DNA. The sample shows some 100,000 clones, roughly 87% of them seen only once. The receptor was derived from a man aged 25 to 40 in a cohort sampled during active COVID-19. The sample was peripheral blood. The chain couples TRBV19 to TRBJ2-6; D remains ambiguous. The CDR3 spells CASSPQSGANVLTF. CDR3 coding DNA: TGTGCCAGTAGTCCACAGTCTGGGGCCAACGTCCTGACTTTC.